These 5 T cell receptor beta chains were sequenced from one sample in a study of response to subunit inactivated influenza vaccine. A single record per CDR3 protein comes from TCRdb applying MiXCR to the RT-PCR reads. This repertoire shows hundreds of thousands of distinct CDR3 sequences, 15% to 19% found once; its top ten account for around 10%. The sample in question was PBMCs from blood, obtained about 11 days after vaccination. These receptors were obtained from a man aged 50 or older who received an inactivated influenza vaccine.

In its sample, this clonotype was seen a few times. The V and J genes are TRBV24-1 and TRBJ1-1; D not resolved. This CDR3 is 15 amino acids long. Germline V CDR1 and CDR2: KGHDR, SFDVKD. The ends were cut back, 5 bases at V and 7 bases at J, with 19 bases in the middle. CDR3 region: CATSGNRHVHLEAFF. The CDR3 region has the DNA TGTGCCACCAGTGGAAATCGGCACGTGCATCTTGAAGCTTTCTTT.

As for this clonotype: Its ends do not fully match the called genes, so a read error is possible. The chain's CDR3 is CTSSRLAGASYNEQFF. CDR3 DNA sequence: TGTACCAGCAGTAGACTAGCGGGGGCCTCCTACAATGAGCAGTTCTTC. The chain recombines TRBV6-2 or TRBV6-3 with TRBJ2-1, with 12 bases aligning to TRBD2. The germline gives CDR1 MNHEY, CDR2 SVGEGT. The CDR3 runs 16 residues.

The CDR3 region has the DNA TGCAGTGCTAGAGTCGGCACGGAGGGGAGTCAGCCCCAGCATTTT. Amino acid sequence: CSARVGTEGSQPQHF. V usage is TRBV20-1 and J usage is TRBJ1-5, with TRBD1 as a possible D gene (5 bases). CDR3 length: 15 residues. Trimming shortened V by 1 base and J by 6 bases, and 16 bases separated the two germline ends. Looked up from germline, CDR1 is DFQATT and CDR2 is SNEGSKA (reference sequence).

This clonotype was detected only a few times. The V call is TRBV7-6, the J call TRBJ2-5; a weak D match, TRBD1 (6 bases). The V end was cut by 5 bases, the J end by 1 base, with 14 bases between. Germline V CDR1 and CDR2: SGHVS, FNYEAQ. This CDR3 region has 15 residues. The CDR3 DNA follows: TGTGCCAGCAGCCAAACGACAGGCAGCCAAGAGACCCAGTACTTC. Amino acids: CASSQTTGSQETQYF.

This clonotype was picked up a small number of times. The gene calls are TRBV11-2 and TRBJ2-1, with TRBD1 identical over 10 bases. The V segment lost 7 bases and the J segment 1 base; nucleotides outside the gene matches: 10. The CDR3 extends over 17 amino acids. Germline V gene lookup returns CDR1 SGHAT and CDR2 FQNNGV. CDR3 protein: CASTLNWDRGSYNEQFF. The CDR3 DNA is TGTGCCAGCACCCTAAACTGGGACAGGGGTTCCTACAATGAGCAGTTCTTC.